This T cell receptor beta chain came from a study of T cell responses to AZD1222 COVID-19 vaccine. Study information: Second-dose intervals of approximately 4 or approximately 12 weeks were pooled.

Only in-frame clones appear in the TCRdb table, and some are missing; sequencing was by immunoSEQ multiplex PCR. This sample carries roughly 96,000 clones, about nine tenths of them seen once, and the ten largest clones take about 26%. With regard to this clone: Antigen specificity is unknown.

Germline V CDR1 and CDR2: SGHAT, FQNNGV. Losses at the gene ends were 5 bases for V and 9 bases for J; bases not matched to a gene: 5. This CDR3 contains 14 residues. General study points: Spike-wide coverage was observed for vaccine-associated CD4 TCRs, with dominant responses at 160-218 and 743-854. Only a handful of individuals given AZD1222 were seropositive at baseline. There were mostly white British donors and more females than males, and clonal diversity was possibly underestimated.

Here the sequenced sample was peripheral blood, taken on day 0 of AZD1222 vaccination. The rearrangement joins TRBV11-2 to TRBJ1-6; 9 nucleotides line up with TRBD1. The TCR comes from an adult in good health. The CDR3 DNA reads as TGTGCCAGCAGCAAGACAGGGGGAAGTTCACCCCTCCACTTT. It codes for CASSKTGGSSPLHF.